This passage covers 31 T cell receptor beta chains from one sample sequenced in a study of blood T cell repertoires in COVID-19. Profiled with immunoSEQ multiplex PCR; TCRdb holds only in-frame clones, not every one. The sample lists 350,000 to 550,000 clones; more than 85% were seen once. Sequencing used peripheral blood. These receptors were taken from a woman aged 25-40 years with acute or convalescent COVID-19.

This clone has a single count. Written as DNA, the CDR3 is TGTGCCAGCAGCGCCGGGAATTCCAATCAGCCCCAGCATTTT. Protein product: CASSAGNSNQPQHF. This chain links TRBV7-9 with TRBJ1-5; no firm D call. The CDR3 is made up of 14 amino acids. Germline V lookup: CDR1 SEHNR, CDR2 FQNEAQ (reference sequence). V was cut by 5 bases and J by 3 bases, with 11 bases left in between.

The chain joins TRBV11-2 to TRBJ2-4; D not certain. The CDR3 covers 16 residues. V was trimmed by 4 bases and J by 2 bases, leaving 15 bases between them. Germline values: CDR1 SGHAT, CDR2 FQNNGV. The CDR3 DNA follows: TGTGCCAGCAGCTCAGGATTGGTCGCTACCAAAAACATTCAGTACTTC. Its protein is CASSSGLVATKNIQYF.

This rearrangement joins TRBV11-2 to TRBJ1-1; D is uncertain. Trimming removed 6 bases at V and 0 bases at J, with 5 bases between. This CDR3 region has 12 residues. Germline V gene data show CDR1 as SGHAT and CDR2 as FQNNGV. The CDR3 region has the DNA TGTGCCAGCAGTACACTGAACACTGAAGCTTTCTTT. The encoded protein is CASSTLNTEAFF.

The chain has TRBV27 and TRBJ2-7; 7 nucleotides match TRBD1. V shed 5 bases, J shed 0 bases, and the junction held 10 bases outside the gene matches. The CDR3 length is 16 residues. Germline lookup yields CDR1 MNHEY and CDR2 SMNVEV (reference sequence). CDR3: CASSPATGSSSYEQYF. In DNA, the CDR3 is TGTGCCAGCAGTCCGGCGACAGGGTCGAGCTCCTACGAGCAGTACTTC.

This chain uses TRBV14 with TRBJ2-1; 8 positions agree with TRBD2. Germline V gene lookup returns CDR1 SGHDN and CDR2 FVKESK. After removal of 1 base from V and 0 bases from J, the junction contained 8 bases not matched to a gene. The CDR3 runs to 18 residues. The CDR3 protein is CASSQGSGGQSSYNEQFF. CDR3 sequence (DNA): TGTGCCAGCAGCCAAGGAAGCGGGGGCCAAAGCTCCTACAATGAGCAGTTCTTC.

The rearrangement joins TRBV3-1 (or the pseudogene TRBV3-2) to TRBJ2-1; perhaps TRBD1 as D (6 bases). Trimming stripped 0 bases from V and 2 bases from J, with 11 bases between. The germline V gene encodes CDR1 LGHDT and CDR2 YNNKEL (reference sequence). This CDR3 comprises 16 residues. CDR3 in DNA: TGTGCCAGCAGCCAAGATAAGGGGGAAGCCTACAATGAGCAGTTCTTC. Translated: CASSQDKGEAYNEQFF.

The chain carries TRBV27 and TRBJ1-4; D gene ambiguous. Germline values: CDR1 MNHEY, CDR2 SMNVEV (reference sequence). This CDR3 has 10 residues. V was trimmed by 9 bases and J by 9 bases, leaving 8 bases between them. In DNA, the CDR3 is TGTGCCAGATTCCAAAAAAAACTGTTTTTT. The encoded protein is CARFQKKLFF.

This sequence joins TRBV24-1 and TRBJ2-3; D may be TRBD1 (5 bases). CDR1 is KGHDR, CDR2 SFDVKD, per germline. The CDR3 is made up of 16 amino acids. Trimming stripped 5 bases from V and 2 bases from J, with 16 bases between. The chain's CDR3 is CATSAAGAANTDTQYF. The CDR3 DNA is TGTGCCACCAGTGCCGCTGGGGCGGCTAACACAGATACGCAGTATTTT.

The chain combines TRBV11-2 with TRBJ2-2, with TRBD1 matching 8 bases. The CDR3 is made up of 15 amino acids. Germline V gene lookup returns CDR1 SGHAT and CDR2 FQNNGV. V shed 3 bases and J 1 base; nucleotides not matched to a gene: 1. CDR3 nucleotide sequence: TGTGCCAGCAGCTTGGGGACAGGGAACACCGGGGAGCTGTTTTTT. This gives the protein CASSLGTGNTGELFF.

CDR3 residues: CASSPRGRGANVLTF. The CDR3 bases are TGTGCCAGTAGTCCCAGGGGGAGGGGGGCCAACGTCCTGACTTTC. The chain is built from TRBV19 and TRBJ2-6, with a possible D match to TRBD1 (7 bases). The V gene's germline CDR1 is LNHDA and CDR2 SQIVND (reference sequence). CDR3 length: 15 amino acids. Trimming stripped 5 bases from V and 4 bases from J, with 12 bases between.

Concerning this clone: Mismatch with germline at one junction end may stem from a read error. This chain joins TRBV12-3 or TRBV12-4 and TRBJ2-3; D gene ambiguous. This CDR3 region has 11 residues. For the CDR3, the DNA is TGCTCCTGTAGGAGTACAGATACGCAGTATTTT. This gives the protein CSCRSTDTQYF.

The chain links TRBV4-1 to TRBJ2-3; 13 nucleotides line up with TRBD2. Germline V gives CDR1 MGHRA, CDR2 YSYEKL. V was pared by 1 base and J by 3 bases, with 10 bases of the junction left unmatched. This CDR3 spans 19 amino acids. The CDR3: CASSQGTFGLAGDTDTQYF. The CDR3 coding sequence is TGCGCCAGCAGCCAAGGGACTTTTGGACTAGCGGGGGATACAGATACGCAGTATTTT.

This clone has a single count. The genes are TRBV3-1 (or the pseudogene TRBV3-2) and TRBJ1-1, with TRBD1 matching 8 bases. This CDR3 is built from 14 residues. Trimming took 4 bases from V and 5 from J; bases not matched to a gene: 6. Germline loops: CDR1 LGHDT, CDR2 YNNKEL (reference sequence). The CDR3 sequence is CASSLGQGGTEAFF. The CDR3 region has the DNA TGTGCCAGCAGCCTTGGACAGGGTGGGACTGAAGCTTTCTTT.

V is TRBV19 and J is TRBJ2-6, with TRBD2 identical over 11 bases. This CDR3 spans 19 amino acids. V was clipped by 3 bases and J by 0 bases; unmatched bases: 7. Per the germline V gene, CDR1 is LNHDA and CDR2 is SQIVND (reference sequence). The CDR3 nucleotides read TGTGCCAGTAGTATCCCCCCTAGCGGGGGGATCTCTGGGGCCAACGTCCTGACTTTC. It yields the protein CASSIPPSGGISGANVLTF. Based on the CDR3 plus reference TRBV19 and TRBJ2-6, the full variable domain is DGGITQSPKYLFRKEGQNVTLSCEQNLNHDAMYWYRQDPGQGLRLIYYSQIVNDFQKGDIAEGYSVSREKKESFPLTVTSAQKNPTAFYLCASSIPPSGGISGANVLTFGAGSRLTVL.

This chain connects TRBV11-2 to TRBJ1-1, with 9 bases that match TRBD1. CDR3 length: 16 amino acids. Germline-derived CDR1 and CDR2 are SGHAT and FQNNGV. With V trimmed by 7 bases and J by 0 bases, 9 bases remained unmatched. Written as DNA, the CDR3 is TGTGCCAGCATGGACAGGGGAGGGGGTATGAACACTGAAGCTTTCTTT. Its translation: CASMDRGGGMNTEAFF.

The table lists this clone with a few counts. The CDR3 coding sequence is TGCGCCAGCAGCTTGGACAGGGATAGGAACTACGAGCAGTACTTC. It specifies CASSLDRDRNYEQYF. The chain recombines TRBV5-1 with TRBJ2-7, with D possibly matching TRBD1 (6 bases). Germline CDR1 and CDR2: SGHRS and YFSETQ. This CDR3 has 15 residues. V gave up 0 bases and J gave up 3 bases, with 13 bases separating them.

The CDR3 reads CATEGGAHYNEQFF. The CDR3 region has the DNA TGTGCCACCGAGGGGGGGGCGCATTACAATGAGCAGTTCTTC. This chain connects TRBV24-1 to TRBJ2-1, with a possible D match to TRBD2 (7 bases). The germline gives CDR1 KGHDR, CDR2 SFDVKD. V was trimmed by 9 bases and J by 4 bases, leaving 15 bases between them. The length of the CDR3 is 14 residues.

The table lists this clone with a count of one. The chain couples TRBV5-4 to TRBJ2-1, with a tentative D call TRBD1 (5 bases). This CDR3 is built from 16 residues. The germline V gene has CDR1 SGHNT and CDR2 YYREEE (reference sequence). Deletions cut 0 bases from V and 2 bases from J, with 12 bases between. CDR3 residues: CASSLGGQGAYNEQFF. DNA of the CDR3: TGTGCCAGCAGCTTGGGCGGTCAGGGCGCCTACAATGAGCAGTTCTTC.

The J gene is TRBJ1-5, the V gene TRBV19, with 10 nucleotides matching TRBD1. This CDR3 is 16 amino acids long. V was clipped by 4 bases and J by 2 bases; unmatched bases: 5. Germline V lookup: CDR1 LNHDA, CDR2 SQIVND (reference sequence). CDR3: CASSNPDRGRNQPQHF. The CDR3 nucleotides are TGTGCCAGTAGTAACCCCGACAGGGGGCGCAATCAGCCCCAGCATTTT.

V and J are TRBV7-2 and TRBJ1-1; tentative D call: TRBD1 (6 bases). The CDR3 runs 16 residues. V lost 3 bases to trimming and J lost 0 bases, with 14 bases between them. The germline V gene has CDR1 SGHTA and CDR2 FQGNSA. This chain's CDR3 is CASSFGTLRMNTEAFF. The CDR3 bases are TGTGCCAGCAGCTTCGGGACACTTAGGATGAACACTGAAGCTTTCTTT.

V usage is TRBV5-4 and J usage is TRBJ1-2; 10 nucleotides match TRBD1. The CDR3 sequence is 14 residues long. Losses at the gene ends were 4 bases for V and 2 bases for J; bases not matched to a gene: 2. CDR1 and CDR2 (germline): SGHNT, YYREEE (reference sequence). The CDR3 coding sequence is TGTGCCAGCAGCGAGGGACAGGGGAACTATGGCTACACCTTC. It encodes CASSEGQGNYGYTF.

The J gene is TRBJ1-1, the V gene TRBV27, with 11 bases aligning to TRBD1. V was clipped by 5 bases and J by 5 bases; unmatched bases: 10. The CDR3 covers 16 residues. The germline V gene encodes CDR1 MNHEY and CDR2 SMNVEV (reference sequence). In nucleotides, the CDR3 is TGTGCCAGCAGTCGATTGTTCGGGACAGGGGGAACTGAAGCTTTCTTT. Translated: CASSRLFGTGGTEAFF.

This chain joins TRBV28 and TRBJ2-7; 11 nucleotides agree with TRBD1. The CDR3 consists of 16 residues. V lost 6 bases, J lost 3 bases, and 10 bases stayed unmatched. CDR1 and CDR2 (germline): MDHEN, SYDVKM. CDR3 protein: CASRVAGTGGLYEQYF. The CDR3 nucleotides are TGTGCCAGCAGAGTCGCCGGGACAGGGGGTCTCTACGAGCAGTACTTC.

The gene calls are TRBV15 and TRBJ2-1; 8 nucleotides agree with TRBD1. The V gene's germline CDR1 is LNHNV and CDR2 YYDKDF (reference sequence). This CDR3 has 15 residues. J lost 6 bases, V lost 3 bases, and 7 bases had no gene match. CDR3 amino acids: CATSSSQGAFNEQFF. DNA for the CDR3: TGTGCCACCAGCAGTAGTCAGGGGGCTTTCAATGAGCAGTTCTTC.

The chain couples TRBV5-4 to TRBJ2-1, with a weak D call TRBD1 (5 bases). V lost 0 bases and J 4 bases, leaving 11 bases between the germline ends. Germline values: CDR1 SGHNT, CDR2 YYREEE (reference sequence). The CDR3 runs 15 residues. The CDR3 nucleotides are TGTGCCAGCAGCTTGGGGGCAGGGCCATACAATGAGCAGTTCTTC. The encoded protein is CASSLGAGPYNEQFF.

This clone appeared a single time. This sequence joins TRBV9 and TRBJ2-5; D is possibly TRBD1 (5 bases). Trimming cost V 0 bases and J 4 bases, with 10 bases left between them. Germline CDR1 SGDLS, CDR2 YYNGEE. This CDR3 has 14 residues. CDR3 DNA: TGTGCCAGCAGCGTAGGGGGCAGAGGAGAGACCCAGTACTTC. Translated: CASSVGGRGETQYF.

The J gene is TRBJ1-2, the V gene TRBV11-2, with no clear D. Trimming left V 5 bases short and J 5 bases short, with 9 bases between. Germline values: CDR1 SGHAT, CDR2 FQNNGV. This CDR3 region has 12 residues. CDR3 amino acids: CASSPDSYGYTF. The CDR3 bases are TGTGCCAGCAGCCCGGACTCGTATGGCTACACCTTC.

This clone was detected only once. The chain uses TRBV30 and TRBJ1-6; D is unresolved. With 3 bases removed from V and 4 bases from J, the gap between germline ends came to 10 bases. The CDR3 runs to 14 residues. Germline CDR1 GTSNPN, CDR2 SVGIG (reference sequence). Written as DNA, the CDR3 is TGTGCCTGGAGCCCGAGCACTTATAATTCACCCCTCCACTTT. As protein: CAWSPSTYNSPLHF.

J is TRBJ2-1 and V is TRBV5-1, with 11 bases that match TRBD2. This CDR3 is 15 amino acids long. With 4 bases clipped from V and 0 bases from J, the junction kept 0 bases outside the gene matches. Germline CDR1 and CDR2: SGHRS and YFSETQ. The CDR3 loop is CASSGLAGSYNEQFF. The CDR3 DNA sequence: TGCGCCAGCAGCGGACTAGCGGGCTCCTACAATGAGCAGTTCTTC.

In DNA form, the CDR3 reads TGCGCCAGCAGCTTGGGAACCTTGCTAGCGGGGGCCACAGATACGCAGTATTTT. Amino acid sequence: CASSLGTLLAGATDTQYF. The rearrangement uses TRBV5-1 and TRBJ2-3; TRBD2 aligns across 10 bases. Germline-derived CDR1 and CDR2 are SGHRS and YFSETQ. The CDR3 length is 18 residues. Unmatched junction bases numbered 9, after V lost 0 bases and J lost 2 bases.

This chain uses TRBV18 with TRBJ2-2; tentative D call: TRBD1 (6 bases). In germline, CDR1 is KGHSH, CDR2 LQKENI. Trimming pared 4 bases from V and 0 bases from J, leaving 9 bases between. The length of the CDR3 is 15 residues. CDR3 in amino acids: CASSRRTANTGELFF. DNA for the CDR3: TGTGCCAGCTCACGACGGACAGCGAACACCGGGGAGCTGTTTTTT. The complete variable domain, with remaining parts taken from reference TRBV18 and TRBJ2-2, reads NAGVMQNPRHLVRRRGQEARLRCSPMKGHSHVYWYRQLPEEGLKFMVYLQKENIIDESGMPKERFSAEFPKEGPSILRIQQVVRGDSAAYFCASSRRTANTGELFFGEGSRLTVL.